Each of the 27 T cell receptor beta chains below was sequenced from the same sample in a study of T-cell reconstitution after alpha-beta-depleted transplantation in children. Researchers prepared the TCRbeta library using unique molecular identifiers, the study reports. TCRdb processed the PCR reads anew with MiXCR; each CDR3 protein has one entry. The data contain approximately 230,000 distinct CDR3 sequences, 20% to 30% of them singletons. Sequences were derived from PBMCs, mostly from graft donor cells, sampled 360 days after TCRalphabeta/CD19-depleted stem cell transplant. These receptors all stem from a female patient aged 2 to 10 who had a stem cell transplant for congenital amegakaryocytic thrombocytopenia, so the T cells may come from the graft donor.

In this sample, this clonotype turned up many times. V usage is TRBV7-8 and J usage is TRBJ2-3; D ambiguous. V dropped 3 bases and J dropped 3 bases, with 13 bases sitting between them. The germline V gene has CDR1 SGHVS and CDR2 FQNEAQ. The CDR3 extends over 15 amino acids. The DNA of the CDR3 is TGTGCCAGCAGCTTCCGGGCCTTTAGTACAGATACGCAGTATTTT. This codes for CASSFRAFSTDTQYF.

V usage is TRBV30 and J usage is TRBJ2-7; TRBD2 matches 9 bases. The CDR3 is made up of 14 amino acids. The V and J ends lost 5 bases and 0 bases, in that order; junction bases with no gene match: 5. From germline, CDR1 is GTSNPN and CDR2 SVGIG (reference sequence). DNA for the CDR3: TGTGCCTGGGGACTAGCGTTTGGCTCCTACGAGCAGTACTTC. Its protein product is CAWGLAFGSYEQYF.

This clonotype has just a few counts. V is TRBV4-1 and J is TRBJ1-1; the D is unclear. Germline V gene sequence: CDR1 MGHRA, CDR2 YSYEKL. Trimming removed 4 bases at V and 1 base at J, with 13 bases between. The CDR3 length is 15 residues. The CDR3 sequence: CASSLGGKPNTEAFF. In nucleotides, the CDR3 is TGCGCCAGCAGCCTCGGAGGCAAACCGAACACTGAAGCTTTCTTT.

The rearrangement links TRBV10-3 to TRBJ1-2; D is uncertain. The CDR3 is made up of 17 amino acids. The V gene lost 2 bases and the J gene lost 2 bases, with 18 bases spanning the gap. Germline values: CDR1 ENHRY, CDR2 SYGVKD. CDR3 residues: CAISEPSGDVPNYGYTF. The CDR3 nucleotides read TGTGCCATCAGTGAGCCTTCCGGAGACGTTCCGAACTATGGCTACACCTTC.

The sample holds a few counts of this clonotype. The J gene is TRBJ2-1, the V gene TRBV12-3 or TRBV12-4, with D possibly being TRBD2 (6 bases). This CDR3 is 16 amino acids long. Trimming took off 6 bases at V and 7 bases at J, with 22 bases between the two ends. The CDR3, as DNA: TGTGCCAGCAGCCCACCCGGGACTTGGAGTTCGAATGAGCAGTTCTTC. It yields the protein CASSPPGTWSSNEQFF.

This clonotype turned up a few times. V usage is TRBV12-3 or TRBV12-4 and J usage is TRBJ1-6; 9 positions match TRBD1. CDR3 length: 15 residues. The junction had 9 bases not matched to a gene; V was cut back by 6 bases and J by 9 bases. Written as DNA, the CDR3 is TGTGCCAGCAGCTACCGACAGGGGGGAGGTTCACCCCTCCACTTT. It specifies CASSYRQGGGSPLHF.

The chain couples TRBV5-1 to TRBJ2-5; no clear D. Trimming pared 0 bases from V and 4 bases from J, leaving 10 bases between. The CDR3 contains 14 residues. Germline assignment: CDR1 SGHRS and CDR2 YFSETQ. The CDR3 sequence is CASSLGAARETQYF. The CDR3, as DNA: TGCGCCAGCAGCTTGGGAGCAGCCCGAGAGACCCAGTACTTC.

The gene calls are TRBV5-1 and TRBJ2-7, with D maybe TRBD1 (5 bases). CDR1 is SGHRS, CDR2 YFSETQ, per germline. V was cut by 0 bases and J by 12 bases, with 22 bases left in between. The length of the CDR3 is 15 residues. The CDR3 spells CASSLVVGLSSGAYF. DNA of the CDR3: TGCGCCAGCAGCTTGGTAGTAGGTCTGTCCTCTGGGGCGTACTTC.

This clonotype was counted ten times or more. The gene calls are TRBV12-3 or TRBV12-4 and TRBJ1-3, with D tentatively TRBD1 (5 bases). CDR3 size: 16 residues. Trimming removed 6 bases from V and 0 bases from J, with 15 bases in between. DNA of the CDR3: TGTGCCAGCAGGGCCAGTGGGGCGAGCTCTGGAAACACCATATATTTT. Translated, it gives CASRASGASSGNTIYF.

This clonotype has ten or more counts. The V call is TRBV5-1, the J call TRBJ2-1; D is undetermined. V shed 1 base and J shed 7 bases, with 6 bases lying between them. CDR3 length: 12 residues. Per the germline V gene, CDR1 is SGHRS and CDR2 is YFSETQ. The CDR3 protein is CASSLKANEQFF. In DNA form, the CDR3 reads TGCGCCAGCAGCTTGAAGGCAAATGAGCAGTTCTTC.

This clonotype turned up a few times. The rearrangement joins TRBV4-1 to TRBJ2-1; TRBD2 matches 13 bases. This CDR3 spans 16 amino acids. Germline values: CDR1 MGHRA, CDR2 YSYEKL. The trim removed 5 bases at V and 7 bases at J, leaving 8 bases unmatched. CDR3 sequence reads: CASSLSGTSGINEQFF. The DNA of the CDR3 is TGCGCCAGCAGCTTGAGCGGGACTAGCGGGATTAATGAGCAGTTCTTC.

This clonotype has only a few counts. The gene calls are TRBV24-1 and TRBJ2-7, with D unresolved. From germline, CDR1 is KGHDR and CDR2 SFDVKD. There are 14 residues in the CDR3. V lost 5 bases and J 3 bases, leaving 13 bases between the germline ends. The CDR3 is CATSAIIGSYEQYF. CDR3 bases: TGTGCCACCAGTGCGATTATCGGCAGCTACGAGCAGTACTTC.

The rearrangement uses TRBV11-2 and TRBJ2-1, with D hard to call. Trimming pared 6 bases from V and 0 bases from J, leaving 12 bases between. The germline CDR1 and CDR2 sequences are SGHAT and FQNNGV. CDR3 length equals 15 residues. The CDR3, as DNA: TGTGCCAGCAGAACCGGCGGTGTCTCCTACAATGAGCAGTTCTTC. Its translation: CASRTGGVSYNEQFF.

This clonotype was found a few times. The chain uses TRBV7-9 and TRBJ2-2; 8 bases are shared with TRBD2. CDR1 SEHNR and CDR2 FQNEAQ come from the germline V gene (reference sequence). The CDR3 sequence is 16 residues long. The J segment lost 0 bases and the V segment lost 6 bases, leaving 6 bases of the junction unmatched. The CDR3 bases are TGTGCCAGCAGAGCTAGCGGGCGATCGAACACCGGGGAGCTGTTTTTT. It yields the protein CASRASGRSNTGELFF.

The rearrangement joins TRBV2 to TRBJ1-1; 8 bases are shared with TRBD1. In germline, CDR1 is SNHLY, CDR2 FYNNEI. V trimming: 6 bases; J trimming: 1 base; junction bases outside the gene matches: 4. CDR3 size: 14 residues. CDR3 amino acids: CASRGGQANTEAFF. CDR3 bases: TGTGCCAGCAGGGGGGGACAGGCGAACACTGAAGCTTTCTTT.

The table lists this clonotype with a few counts. This chain connects TRBV9 to TRBJ2-1, with D unclear. V lost 4 bases, J lost 1 base, and 15 bases lay in between. Per germline, CDR1 SGDLS and CDR2 YYNGEE. CDR3 length equals 16 residues. The CDR3 loop is CASSYNLGSSYNEQFF. The CDR3 DNA follows: TGTGCCAGCAGCTATAATCTAGGTAGTTCCTACAATGAGCAGTTCTTC.

The chain recombines TRBV20-1 with TRBJ1-4; D not resolved. Looked up from germline, CDR1 is DFQATT and CDR2 is SNEGSKA (reference sequence). The CDR3 runs 12 residues. Between the trimmed V and J ends, which lost 3 bases and 7 bases, there was a span of 9 bases. CDR3 region: CSARPLGEKLFF. The CDR3 DNA follows: TGCAGTGCTAGGCCCCTGGGTGAAAAACTGTTTTTT.

A few counts support this clonotype. The chain uses TRBV28 and TRBJ2-7; D unclear. Trimming shortened V by 2 bases and J by 7 bases, and 6 bases separated the two germline ends. The CDR3 has 11 residues. CDR1 MDHEN and CDR2 SYDVKM come from the germline V gene. Here the CDR3 DNA reads TGTGCCAGCAGTTTAATGACAGAGCAGTACTTC. Translated, it gives CASSLMTEQYF.

This clonotype was picked up a small number of times. This chain connects TRBV28 to TRBJ2-1, with TRBD2 matching over 12 bases. Germline values: CDR1 MDHEN, CDR2 SYDVKM. CDR3 size: 16 residues. J lost 8 bases, V lost 4 bases, and 9 bases had no gene match. The CDR3 sequence is CASSSLTSGSGYEQFF. The CDR3 coding sequence is TGTGCCAGCAGTTCACTGACTAGCGGGAGTGGATATGAGCAGTTCTTC.

This clonotype was seen only a few times. A much larger clone lies a single base off, so this may be a read error. The chain recombines TRBV6-5 with TRBJ1-3; maybe TRBD1 (6 bases). The germline V gene has CDR1 MNHEY and CDR2 SVGAGI. The CDR3 totals 16 residues. CDR3 sequence reads: CATSTSTGWAGNTIYF. The CDR3 DNA reads as TGTGCCACCAGTACTTCGACAGGTTGGGCTGGAAACACCATATATTTT.

V and J are TRBV7-8 and TRBJ2-7; 8 nucleotides line up with TRBD1. V was pared by 5 bases and J by 3 bases, with 15 bases of the junction left unmatched. The CDR3 contains 17 residues. The V gene's germline CDR1 is SGHVS and CDR2 FQNEAQ. DNA of the CDR3: TGTGCCAGCAGCCCAATACCCTCGACAGGGGCAAACTACGAGCAGTACTTC. Translating gives CASSPIPSTGANYEQYF.

This clonotype was seen many times. The chain couples TRBV12-3 or TRBV12-4 to TRBJ1-5; D uncertain. V was shortened by 3 bases and J by 6 bases, with 6 bases between the two germline ends. The CDR3 spans 12 residues. The chain's CDR3 is CASSFGVQPQHF. The CDR3 nucleotides read TGTGCCAGCAGTTTCGGGGTTCAGCCCCAGCATTTT.

This clonotype turned up a few times. V usage is TRBV29-1 and J usage is TRBJ2-7, with 10 bases matching TRBD1. The germline V gene encodes CDR1 SQVTM and CDR2 ANQGSEA. This CDR3 is built from 16 residues. Unmatched junction bases numbered 11, after V lost 4 bases and J lost 2 bases. Here the CDR3 reads CSVVSVGTGVTYEQYF. The CDR3 bases are TGCAGCGTTGTTTCCGTTGGGACAGGGGTCACCTACGAGCAGTACTTC.

The chain is built from TRBV28 and TRBJ1-1; the D gene is possibly TRBD1 (6 bases). There are 15 residues in the CDR3. V lost 5 bases and J lost 3, with 16 bases in between. Germline assignment: CDR1 MDHEN and CDR2 SYDVKM. CDR3: CASSLRVTGHTEAFF. In DNA, the CDR3 is TGTGCCAGCAGTCTCAGGGTGACAGGTCACACTGAAGCTTTCTTT. The whole variable domain, filled in from reference TRBV28 and TRBJ1-1, reads DVKVTQSSRYLVKRTGEKVFLECVQDMDHENMFWYRQDPGLGLRLIYFSYDVKMKEKGDIPEGYSVSREKKERFSLILESASTNQTSMYLCASSLRVTGHTEAFFGQGTRLTVV.

The chain couples TRBV13 to TRBJ1-2; 7 nucleotides align to TRBD1. CDR3 length: 15 amino acids. The trim removed 5 bases at V and 2 bases at J, leaving 8 bases unmatched. Germline-derived CDR1 and CDR2 are PRHDT and FYEKMQ (reference sequence). The CDR3 reads CASSPRDRANYGYTF. CDR3 DNA: TGTGCCAGCAGCCCCCGGGACAGAGCCAACTATGGCTACACCTTC.

The chain employs TRBV24-1 and TRBJ2-3; D is undetermined. Germline lookup yields CDR1 KGHDR and CDR2 SFDVKD. The CDR3 is made up of 12 amino acids. Trimming cost V 1 base and J 4 bases, with 2 bases left between them. CDR3 sequence: CATSDFADTQYF. The CDR3 DNA reads TGTGCCACCAGTGATTTTGCAGATACGCAGTATTTT.

V gene TRBV11-2 combines with J gene TRBJ2-1; 14 bases line up with TRBD2. Germline CDR1 and CDR2: SGHAT and FQNNGV. V lost 0 bases, J lost 9 bases, and 7 bases stayed unmatched. The CDR3 contains 17 residues. The CDR3, as DNA: TGTGCCAGCAGCTTAGATCCGGGACTAGCGGGAGTCGTTGAGCAGTTCTTC. It codes for CASSLDPGLAGVVEQFF.